This T cell receptor beta chain was obtained from a study of blood T cell repertoires in COVID-19. This CDR3 is 14 amino acids long. Trimming left V 6 bases short and J 1 base short, with 9 bases between. Germline V gene data show CDR1 as MRHNA and CDR2 as SNTAGT. The table came from immunoSEQ multiplex PCR; TCRdb's copy has only in-frame clones and leaves some out. The table has roughly 200,000 clones, more than 70% seen once. This TCR was recovered from a middle-aged man with active or convalescent COVID-19. The sample consisted of peripheral blood. The V gene is TRBV6-4, the J gene TRBJ2-2; D gene uncertain. CDR3 protein: CASSPSWNTGELFF. The CDR3 bases are TGTGCCAGCAGCCCCAGTTGGAACACCGGGGAGCTGTTTTTT.